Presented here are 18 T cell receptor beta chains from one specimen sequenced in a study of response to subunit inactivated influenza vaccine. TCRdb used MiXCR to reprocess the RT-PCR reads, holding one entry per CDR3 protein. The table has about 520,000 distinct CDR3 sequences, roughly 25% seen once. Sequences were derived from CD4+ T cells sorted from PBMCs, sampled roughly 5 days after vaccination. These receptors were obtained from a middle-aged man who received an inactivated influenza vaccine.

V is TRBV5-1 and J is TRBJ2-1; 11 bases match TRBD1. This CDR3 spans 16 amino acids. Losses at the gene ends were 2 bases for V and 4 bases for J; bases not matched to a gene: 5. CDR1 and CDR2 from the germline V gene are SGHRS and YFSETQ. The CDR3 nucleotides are TGCGCCAGCAGCTTCCGGACAGGGGGCTCATACAATGAGCAGTTCTTC. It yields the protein CASSFRTGGSYNEQFF.

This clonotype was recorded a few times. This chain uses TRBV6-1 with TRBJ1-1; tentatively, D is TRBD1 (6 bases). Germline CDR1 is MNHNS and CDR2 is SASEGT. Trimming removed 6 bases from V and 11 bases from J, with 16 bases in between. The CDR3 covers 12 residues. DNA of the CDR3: TGTGCCAGCAGGGAAACAGGGCGCTCGGCTTTCTTT. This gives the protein CASRETGRSAFF.

CDR3 nucleotides: TGTGCCAGCAGCCAGGACGGAATAATACACTCTGGGGCCAACGTCCTGACTTTC. This sequence encodes CASSQDGIIHSGANVLTF. This chain joins TRBV6-1 and TRBJ2-6, with D uncertain. V was pared by 6 bases and J by 0 bases, with 18 bases between. From germline, CDR1 is MNHNS and CDR2 SASEGT. The CDR3 is 18 amino acids.

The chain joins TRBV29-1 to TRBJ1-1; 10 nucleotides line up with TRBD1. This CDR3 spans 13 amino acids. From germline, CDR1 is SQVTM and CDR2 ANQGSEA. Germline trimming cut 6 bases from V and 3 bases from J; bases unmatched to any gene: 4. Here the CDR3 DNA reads TGCAGCGTCGGACAGGGGGTGGACACTGAAGCTTTCTTT. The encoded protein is CSVGQGVDTEAFF.

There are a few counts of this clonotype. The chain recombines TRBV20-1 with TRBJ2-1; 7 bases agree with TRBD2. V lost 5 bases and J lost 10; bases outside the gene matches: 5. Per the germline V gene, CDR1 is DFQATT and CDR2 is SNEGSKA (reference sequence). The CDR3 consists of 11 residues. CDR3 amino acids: CSASGLQEQFF. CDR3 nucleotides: TGCAGTGCTTCGGGACTACAGGAGCAGTTCTTC.

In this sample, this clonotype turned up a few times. DNA of the CDR3: TGCGCCAGCAGCCAAGCGCAGGGACTTGGGGCTGGAAACACCATATATTTT. Amino acids: CASSQAQGLGAGNTIYF. V gene TRBV4-1 combines with J gene TRBJ1-3; TRBD1 might be the D (5 bases). The germline V gene has CDR1 MGHRA and CDR2 YSYEKL. CDR3 length equals 17 residues. V was pared by 1 base and J by 2 bases, with 15 bases between.

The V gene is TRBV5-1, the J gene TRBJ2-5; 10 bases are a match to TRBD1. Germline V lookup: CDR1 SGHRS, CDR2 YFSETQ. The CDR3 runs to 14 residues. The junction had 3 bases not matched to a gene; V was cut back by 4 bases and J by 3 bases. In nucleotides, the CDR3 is TGCGCCAGCAGCAAGGGACAGGGGAAAGAGACCCAGTACTTC. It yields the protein CASSKGQGKETQYF.

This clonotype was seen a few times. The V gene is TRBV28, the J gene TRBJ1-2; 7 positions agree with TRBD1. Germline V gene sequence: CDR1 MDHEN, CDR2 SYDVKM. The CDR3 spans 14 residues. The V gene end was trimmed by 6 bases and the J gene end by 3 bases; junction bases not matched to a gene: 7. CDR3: CASREGARDYGYTF. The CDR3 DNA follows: TGTGCCAGCAGGGAGGGGGCGCGGGACTATGGCTACACCTTC.

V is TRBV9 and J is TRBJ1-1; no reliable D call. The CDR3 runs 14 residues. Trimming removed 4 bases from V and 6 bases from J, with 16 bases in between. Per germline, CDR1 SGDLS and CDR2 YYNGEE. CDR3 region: CASSPQIGTAEAFF. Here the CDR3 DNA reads TGTGCCAGCAGCCCACAGATAGGAACGGCTGAAGCTTTCTTT.

This CDR3 is CASSVLGTSEAFF. The CDR3 DNA follows: TGTGCCAGCAGCGTTTTGGGAACAAGTGAAGCTTTCTTT. The chain links TRBV5-6 to TRBJ1-1; D is unclear. Germline lookup yields CDR1 SGHDT and CDR2 YYEEEE. The CDR3 extends over 13 amino acids. V lost 4 bases and J lost 7, with 14 bases in between.

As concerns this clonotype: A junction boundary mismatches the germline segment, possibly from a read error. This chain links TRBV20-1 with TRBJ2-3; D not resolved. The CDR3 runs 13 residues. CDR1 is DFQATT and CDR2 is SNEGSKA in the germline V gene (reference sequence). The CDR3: CSARERYTDTQYF. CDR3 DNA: TGCAGTGCTAGAGAGAGATACACAGATACACAGTATTTT.

The CDR3 coding sequence is TGCAGCGTTGAGTGGCTAGCGGGAGTCCGAGAGACCCAGTACTTC. Translated, it gives CSVEWLAGVRETQYF. The J gene is TRBJ2-5, the V gene TRBV29-1, with 10 positions matching TRBD2. The germline gives CDR1 SQVTM, CDR2 ANQGSEA. V lost 3 bases and J lost 4; bases outside the gene matches: 8. CDR3 length equals 15 residues. Supplemented by reference TRBV29-1 and TRBJ2-5, the full variable domain reads SAVISQKPSRDICQRGTSLTIQCQVDSQVTMMFWYRQQPGQSLTLIATANQGSEATYESGFVIDKFPISRPNLTFSTLTVSNMSPEDSSIYLCSVEWLAGVRETQYFGPGTRLLVL.

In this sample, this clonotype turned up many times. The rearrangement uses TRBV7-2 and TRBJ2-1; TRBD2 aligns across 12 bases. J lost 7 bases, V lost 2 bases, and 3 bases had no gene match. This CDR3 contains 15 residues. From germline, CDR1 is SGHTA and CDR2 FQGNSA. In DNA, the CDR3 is TGTGCCAGCAGCTTACTAGCGGGGGGGCCGAATGAGCAGTTCTTC. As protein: CASSLLAGGPNEQFF. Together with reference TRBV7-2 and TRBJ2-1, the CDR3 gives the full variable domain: GAGVSQSPSNKVTEKGKDVELRCDPISGHTALYWYRQSLGQGLEFLIYFQGNSAPDKSGLPSDRFSAERTGGSVSTLTIQRTQQEDSAVYLCASSLLAGGPNEQFFGPGTRLTVL.

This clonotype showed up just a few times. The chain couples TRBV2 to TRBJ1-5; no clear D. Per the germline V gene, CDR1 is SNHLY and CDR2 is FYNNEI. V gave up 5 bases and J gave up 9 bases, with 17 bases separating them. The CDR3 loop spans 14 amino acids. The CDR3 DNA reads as TGTGCCAGCAGTCTCGGACGTTTGGGTCGGCCCCAGCATTTT. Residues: CASSLGRLGRPQHF.

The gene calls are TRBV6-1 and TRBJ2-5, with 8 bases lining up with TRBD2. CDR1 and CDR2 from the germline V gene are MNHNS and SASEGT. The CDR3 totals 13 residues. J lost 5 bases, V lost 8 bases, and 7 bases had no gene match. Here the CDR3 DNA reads TGTGCCAGCCGGAGCGGGGGTGGTGAGACCCAGTACTTC. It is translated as CASRSGGGETQYF.

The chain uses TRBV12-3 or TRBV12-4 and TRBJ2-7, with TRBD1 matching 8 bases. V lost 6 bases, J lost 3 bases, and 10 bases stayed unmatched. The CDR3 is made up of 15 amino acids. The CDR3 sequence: CASRRIGTGIYEQYF. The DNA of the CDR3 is TGTGCCAGCAGGCGAATCGGGACAGGAATCTACGAGCAGTACTTC.

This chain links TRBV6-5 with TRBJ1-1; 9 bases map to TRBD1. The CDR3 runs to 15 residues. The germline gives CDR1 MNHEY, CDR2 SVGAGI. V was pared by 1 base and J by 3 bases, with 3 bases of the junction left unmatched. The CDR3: CASSYWDREYTEAFF. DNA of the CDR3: TGTGCCAGCAGTTACTGGGACAGGGAGTACACTGAAGCTTTCTTT.

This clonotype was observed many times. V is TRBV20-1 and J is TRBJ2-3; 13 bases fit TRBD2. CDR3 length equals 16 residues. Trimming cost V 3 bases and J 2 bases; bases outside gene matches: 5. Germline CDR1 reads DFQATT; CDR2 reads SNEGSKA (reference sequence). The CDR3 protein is CSASQLAGGNTDTQYF. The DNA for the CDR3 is TGCAGTGCTAGCCAACTAGCGGGAGGGAACACAGATACGCAGTATTTT.